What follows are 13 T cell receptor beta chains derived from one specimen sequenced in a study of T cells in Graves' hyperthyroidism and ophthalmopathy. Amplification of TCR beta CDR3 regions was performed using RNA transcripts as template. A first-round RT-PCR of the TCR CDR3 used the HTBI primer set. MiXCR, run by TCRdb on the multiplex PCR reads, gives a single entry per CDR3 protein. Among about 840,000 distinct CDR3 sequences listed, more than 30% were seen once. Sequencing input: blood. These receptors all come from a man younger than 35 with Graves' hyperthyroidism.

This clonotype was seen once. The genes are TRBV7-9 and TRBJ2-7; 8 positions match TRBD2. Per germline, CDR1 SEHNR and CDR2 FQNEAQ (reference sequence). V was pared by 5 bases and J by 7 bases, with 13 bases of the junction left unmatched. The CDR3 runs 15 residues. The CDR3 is CASSPTPGGPREQYF. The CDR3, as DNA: TGTGCCAGCAGCCCGACCCCGGGAGGGCCGCGTGAGCAGTACTTC.

CDR3 in amino acids: CASSVGWVAGEQYF. The DNA for the CDR3 is TGTGCCAGCAGCGTAGGTTGGGTAGCGGGGGAGCAGTACTTC. This chain joins TRBV9 and TRBJ2-7; 8 bases agree with TRBD2. CDR3 length equals 14 residues. Trimming took 0 bases from V and 7 from J; bases not matched to a gene: 6. Per the germline V gene, CDR1 is SGDLS and CDR2 is YYNGEE.

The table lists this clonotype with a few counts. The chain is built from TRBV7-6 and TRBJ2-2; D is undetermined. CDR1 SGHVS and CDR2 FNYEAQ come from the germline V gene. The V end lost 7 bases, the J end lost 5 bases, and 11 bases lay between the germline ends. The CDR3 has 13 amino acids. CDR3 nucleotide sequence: TGTGCCAGCACCCCGATGAGGACCGGGGAGCTGTTTTTT. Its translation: CASTPMRTGELFF. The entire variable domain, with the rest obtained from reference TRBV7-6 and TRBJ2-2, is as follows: GAGVSQSPRYKVTKRGQDVALRCDPISGHVSLYWYRQALGQGPEFLTYFNYEAQQDKSGLPNDRFSAERPEGSISTLTIQRTEQRDSAMYRCASTPMRTGELFFGEGSRLTVL.

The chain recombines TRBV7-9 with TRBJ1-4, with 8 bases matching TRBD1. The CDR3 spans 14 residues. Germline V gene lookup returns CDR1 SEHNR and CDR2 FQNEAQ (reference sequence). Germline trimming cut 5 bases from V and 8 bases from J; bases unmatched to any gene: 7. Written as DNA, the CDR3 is TGTGCCAGCAGCCCACAGGGGGACGGAGAAAAACTGTTTTTT. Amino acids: CASSPQGDGEKLFF.

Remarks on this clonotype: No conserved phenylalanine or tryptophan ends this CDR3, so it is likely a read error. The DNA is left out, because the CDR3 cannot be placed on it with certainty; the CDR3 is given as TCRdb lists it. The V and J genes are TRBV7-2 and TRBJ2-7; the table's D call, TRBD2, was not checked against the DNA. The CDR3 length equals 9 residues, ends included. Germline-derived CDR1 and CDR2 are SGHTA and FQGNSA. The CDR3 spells CASSLGLAG.

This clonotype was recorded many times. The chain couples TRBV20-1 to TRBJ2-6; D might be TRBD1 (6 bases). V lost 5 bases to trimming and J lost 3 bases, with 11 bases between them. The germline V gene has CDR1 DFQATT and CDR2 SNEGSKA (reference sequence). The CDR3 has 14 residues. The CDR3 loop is CSARTGFGANVLTF. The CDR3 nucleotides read TGCAGTGCTCGTACAGGGTTTGGGGCCAACGTCCTGACTTTC.

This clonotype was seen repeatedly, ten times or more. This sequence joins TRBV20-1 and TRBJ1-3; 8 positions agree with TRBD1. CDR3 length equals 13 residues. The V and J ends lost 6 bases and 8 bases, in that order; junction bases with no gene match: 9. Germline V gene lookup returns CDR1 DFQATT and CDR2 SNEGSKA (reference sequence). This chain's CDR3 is CSARTGRVDTIYF. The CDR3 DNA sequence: TGCAGTGCCAGGACAGGGAGGGTGGACACCATATATTTT.

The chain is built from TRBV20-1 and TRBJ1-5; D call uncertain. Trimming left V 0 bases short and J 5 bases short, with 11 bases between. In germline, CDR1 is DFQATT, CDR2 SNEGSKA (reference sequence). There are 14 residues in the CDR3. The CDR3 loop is CSARDLKVDQPQHF. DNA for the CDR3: TGCAGTGCTAGAGATTTGAAGGTTGATCAGCCCCAGCATTTT.

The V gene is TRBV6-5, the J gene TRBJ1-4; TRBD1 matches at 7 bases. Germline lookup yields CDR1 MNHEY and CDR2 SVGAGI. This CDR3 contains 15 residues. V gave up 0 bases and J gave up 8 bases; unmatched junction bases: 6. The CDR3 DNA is TGTGCCAGCAGTTACTCTACAGGGGTTCAGGAAAAACTGTTTTTT. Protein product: CASSYSTGVQEKLFF.

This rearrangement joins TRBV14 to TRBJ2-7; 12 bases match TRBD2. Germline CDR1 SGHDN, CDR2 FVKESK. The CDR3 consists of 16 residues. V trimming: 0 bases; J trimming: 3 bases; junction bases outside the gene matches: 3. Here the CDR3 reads CASSQEGLAGIYEQYF. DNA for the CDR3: TGTGCCAGCAGCCAAGAAGGACTAGCGGGAATCTACGAGCAGTACTTC.

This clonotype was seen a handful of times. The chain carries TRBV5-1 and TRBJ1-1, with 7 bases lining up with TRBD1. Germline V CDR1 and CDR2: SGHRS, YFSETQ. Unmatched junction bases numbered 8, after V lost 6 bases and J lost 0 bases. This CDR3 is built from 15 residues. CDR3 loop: CASTEGAKLNTEAFF. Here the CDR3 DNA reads TGCGCCAGCACGGAGGGGGCTAAATTGAACACTGAAGCTTTCTTT. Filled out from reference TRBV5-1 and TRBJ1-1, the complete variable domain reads KAGVTQTPRYLIKTRGQQVTLSCSPISGHRSVSWYQQTPGQGLQFLFEYFSETQRNKGNFPGRFSGRQFSNSRSEMNVSTLELGDSALYLCASTEGAKLNTEAFFGQGTRLTVV.

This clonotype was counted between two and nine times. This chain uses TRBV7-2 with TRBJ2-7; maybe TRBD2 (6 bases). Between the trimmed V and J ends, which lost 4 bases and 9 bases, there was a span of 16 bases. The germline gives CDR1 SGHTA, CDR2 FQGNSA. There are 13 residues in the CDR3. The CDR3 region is CASSSVAGYGQYF. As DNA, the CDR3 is TGTGCCAGCAGCTCAGTCGCGGGATATGGGCAGTACTTC.

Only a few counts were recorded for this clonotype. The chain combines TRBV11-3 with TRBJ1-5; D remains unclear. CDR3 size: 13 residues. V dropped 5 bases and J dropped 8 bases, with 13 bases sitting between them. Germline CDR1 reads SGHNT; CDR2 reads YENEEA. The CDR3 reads CASSPSLEEPQHF. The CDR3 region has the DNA TGTGCCAGCAGCCCCAGCTTGGAGGAGCCCCAGCATTTT.